The subject of this entry is one TCR beta chain. The antigen is not known. V gave up 3 bases and J gave up 1 base, with 17 bases separating them. The length of the CDR3 is 17 residues. Germline V gene sequence: CDR1 SNHLY, CDR2 FYNNEI. Primers for the PCR totalled 60 Vbeta and 13 Jbeta. TCRdb's table, derived via immunoSEQ multiplex PCR, lists solely in-frame clones and lacks some. Among 75,000 to 85,000 clones listed, around three quarters were seen once. This sample was included in a study of cytomegalovirus exposure and HLA in healthy donors. Study-wide results and caveats: The classifier reportedly diagnosed cytomegalovirus status with high specificity and sensitivity.

The sequenced sample was PBMCs. The chain recombines TRBV2 with TRBJ2-3, with D maybe TRBD1 (5 bases). The sequence derives from a male donor in good health and CMV-seronegative. The CDR3 here is CASSEVLGAGGTDTQYF. For the CDR3, the DNA is TGTGCCAGCAGTGAGGTCCTAGGGGCCGGAGGCACAGATACGCAGTATTTT. Variable domain in full (rest from reference TRBV2 and TRBJ2-3): EPEVTQTPSHQVTQMGQEVILRCVPISNHLYFYWYRQILGQKVEFLVSFYNNEISEKSEIFDDQFSVERPDGSNFTLKIRSTKLEDSAMYFCASSEVLGAGGTDTQYFGPGTRLTVL.